Listed below are T cell receptor beta chains from one sample, sequenced in a study of T cells after yellow fever vaccination. TCRdb redid the calling of the 5' RACE reads with MiXCR, one entry per CDR3 protein. The repertoire holds roughly 350,000 distinct CDR3 sequences, with about 4% as singletons. The sequencing used PBMCs, collected 5 days after the yellow fever booster vaccination. All receptors derive from a man between 18 and 35 years old who received the YFV17D yellow fever vaccine. Both conserved end residues are part of each CDR3. The D gene is left open where the match is weak. The size of a clone is reported for some rows only, either as once, few or many, or as a class for expanded clones.

d_gene	j_gene	v_gene	abundance	CDR3nt	CDR3aa
-	TRBJ2-3	TRBV4-2	-	TGTGCCAGCAGCCAAGATATCAAGCGGAGCGGAATCACAGATACGCAGTATTTT	CASSQDIKRSGITDTQYF
-	TRBJ2-5	TRBV5-1	few	TGCGCCAGCAGCTTGACCCAGCGGGTTCAAGAGACCCAGTACTTC	CASSLTQRVQETQYF
-	TRBJ2-1	TRBV11-2	few	TGTGCCAGCAGCTTAGCGGCCGGCGATGAGCAGTTCTTC	CASSLAAGDEQFF
-	TRBJ1-1	TRBV5-1	many	TGCGCCAGCACCAACGGGCAGCGGGAAGCTTTCTTT	CASTNGQREAFF
-	TRBJ2-5	TRBV18	few	TGTGCCAGCTCACCACAGGAAGGGTCGTTGGAGACCCAGTACTTC	CASSPQEGSLETQYF
-	TRBJ2-2	TRBV3-1	few	TGTGCCAGCAGCCAGGTGGGGGGGAACACCGGGGAGCTGTTTTTT	CASSQVGGNTGELFF
TRBD1	TRBJ2-7	TRBV7-9	-	TGTGCCAGCAGCTCCGACAGGGTAGGGCCCTTCGAGCAGTACTTC	CASSSDRVGPFEQYF
TRBD1	TRBJ1-2	TRBV11-2	many	TGTGCCAGCAGCTCCCTTCGACAGGGGGAGAACTATGGCTACACCTTC	CASSSLRQGENYGYTF
-	TRBJ2-4	TRBV15	few	TGTGCCACCAGCAGAGCGGACAGAAAAAACATTCAGTACTTC	CATSRADRKNIQYF
TRBD2	TRBJ2-3	TRBV27	many	TGTGCCAGCAGAACTGGACTAGCCAGCACAGATACGCAGTATTTT	CASRTGLASTDTQYF
-	TRBJ2-5	TRBV6-5	-	TGTGCCAGCAGTTATGGCCGGCCGGGAGAGACCCAGTACTTC	CASSYGRPGETQYF
-	TRBJ2-5	TRBV7-4	few	TGTGCCAGCAGCTTCCAGGGCGAAGAGACCCAGTACTTC	CASSFQGEETQYF
-	TRBJ2-3	TRBV27	few	TGTGCCAGCAGGGGCATCACAGATACGCAGTATTTT	CASRGITDTQYF
-	TRBJ2-7	TRBV20-1	few	TGCAGTGCTAGGGGAACTACCTACGAGCAGTACTTC	CSARGTTYEQYF
-	TRBJ2-3	TRBV7-2	many	TGTGCCAGCAGCGGCGGGGATAAATATACGCAGTATTTT	CASSGGDKYTQYF
-	TRBJ1-6	TRBV7-2	many	TGTGCCAGCAGTTCGGGGCCCGCCTCCTATAATTCACCCCTCCACTTT	CASSSGPASYNSPLHF
TRBD1	TRBJ2-7	TRBV11-2	-	TGTGCCAGCAGCTTGGGAAGGGACAGGATCCCCTACGAGCAGTACTTC	CASSLGRDRIPYEQYF
-	TRBJ1-2	TRBV20-1	-	TGCAGTGCTAGAGATCCCAGGTCTTATGGCTACACCTTC	CSARDPRSYGYTF
-	TRBJ1-1	TRBV11-2	-	TGTGCCAGCAGCTCCTACGGGGGGGACCAAGCTTTCTTT	CASSSYGGDQAFF
-	TRBJ2-2	TRBV6-5	few	TGTGCCAGCAGTTACTTTGGGCTCCGCGGCGGGGAGCTGTTTTTT	CASSYFGLRGGELFF
-	TRBJ2-3	TRBV20-1	many	TGCAGTGCCCTGCTGGCCACAGATACGCAGTATTTT	CSALLATDTQYF